This section outlines one TCR beta chain sequence together with its context. Antigen specificity is unknown. Antigen-specific CD4+ T cells were expanded with viral peptide pools in the ViraFEST assay before sequencing. Subsequent to less than eleven days of culture, CD4+ T cells were isolated. SARS-CoV-2 infected the person between March and December 2020, as confirmed by PCR. This sample was taken from a study of vaccination effects on CD4 cells after COVID-19. The overall study: Each participant received a vaccine that was either BNT162b2 or mRNA-1273, given as two doses.

TCRdb keeps only in-frame clones here, not all; method: immunoSEQ multiplex PCR. The table lists tens of thousands of clones, roughly two thirds of them singletons. This CDR3 has 15 amino acids. Trimming took 5 bases from V and 4 from J; bases not matched to a gene: 6. Germline V gene sequence: CDR1 SEHNR, CDR2 FQNEAQ (reference sequence). Sequencing used CD4+ T cells from PBMCs cultured with SARS-CoV-2 spike peptides, obtained before COVID-19 vaccination. The chain carries TRBV7-9 and TRBJ2-5, with TRBD2 matching 11 bases. This clonotype was sampled from a human donor who had a prior SARS-CoV-2 infection. CDR3 nucleotide sequence: TGTGCCAGCAGCAATCTAGCGGGGGGAAGAGAGACCCAGTACTTC. Amino acid sequence: CASSNLAGGRETQYF.